The clone carrying this TCR beta chain was counted many times. No antigen is known for it. This record comes from a study of cytotoxic CD8 clonotypes in ibrutinib-treated CLL. Using immunoSEQ multiplex PCR, the repertoire was profiled, and TCRdb retains in-frame clones only, with some absent. The sample includes tens of thousands of clones, 54% of them seen just once. Overall study results and limits: T-cell clonality at baseline went above that of age-matched healthy donors and rose and fell with circulating CD8+ T-cell counts.

V was cut by 5 bases and J by 1 base, with 8 bases left in between. The length of the CDR3 is 13 residues. Germline CDR1 is SGHAT and CDR2 is FQNNGV. The chain employs TRBV11-2 and TRBJ1-1; weak D call: TRBD1 (6 bases). This specimen was PBMCs, taken at disease progression, from a patient treated with ibrutinib. This TCR derives from a human donor with chronic lymphocytic leukemia. DNA of the CDR3: TGTGCCAGCAGCCGACAGGAGAACACTGAAGCTTTCTTT. Its translation is CASSRQENTEAFF.